This TCR beta chain came from a study of monozygotic twins with inflammatory bowel disease. Broader study findings: Healthy co-twins, by inverse Simpson, had higher TCRbeta diversity than their siblings with IBD.

This CDR3 comprises 15 residues. Germline loops: CDR1 SGHRS, CDR2 YFSETQ. TCRdb reprocessed the 5' RACE reads and reports one entry per CDR3 protein, with no DNA. The specimen's table records 150,000 to 200,000 distinct CDR3 sequences. Comments on this clonotype: Antigen unknown.

Source material: blood. This TCR was recovered from a human donor with ulcerative colitis or Crohn's disease, or a healthy co-twin of an affected twin (not recorded which). The J gene is TRBJ2-1, the V gene TRBV5-1; TCRdb's assignment of TRBD1 cannot be checked, as there is no DNA. CDR3 residues: CASSSGTPAVGEQFF.